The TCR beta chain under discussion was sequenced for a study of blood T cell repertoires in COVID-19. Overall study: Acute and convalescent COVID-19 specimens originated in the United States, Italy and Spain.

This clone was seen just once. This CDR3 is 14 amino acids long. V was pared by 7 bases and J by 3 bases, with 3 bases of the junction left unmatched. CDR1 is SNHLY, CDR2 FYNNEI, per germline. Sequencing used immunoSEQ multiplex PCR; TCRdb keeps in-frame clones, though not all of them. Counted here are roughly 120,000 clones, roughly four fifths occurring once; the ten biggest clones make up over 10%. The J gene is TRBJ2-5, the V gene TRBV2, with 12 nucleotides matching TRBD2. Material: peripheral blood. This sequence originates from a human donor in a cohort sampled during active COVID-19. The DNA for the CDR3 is TGTGCCAGCAAACTAGCGGGGGGCAAAGAGACCCAGTACTTC. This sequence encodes CASKLAGGKETQYF.